This T cell receptor (beta chain) was obtained from a study of blood T cells in healthy people across ages. Next came a second PCR, run for about 7 to 12 cycles, which used a sample-barcoded 5' primer along with a J-beta primer mix. Each cDNA molecule carried a tag from a template-switch adaptor that contained 12 random nucleotides. TCRdb processed the 5' RACE reads anew with MiXCR; each CDR3 protein has one entry. The sample carries 1.5 million to 2 million distinct CDR3 sequences, approximately 30% recorded once. Points on this clonotype: The target antigen is unknown.

Study-wide findings and caveats: A strong correlation was seen between TCR beta diversity and naive T cell percentage.

V dropped 6 bases and J dropped 7; count of bases not matched to a gene: 12. The CDR3 contains 17 residues. Samples had at least 7 million PBMCs isolated from them. This chain joins TRBV12-3 or TRBV12-4 and TRBJ2-2, with 12 positions matching TRBD2. Sequencing input: blood. The TCR comes from a woman in her twenties or thirties in good health. CDR3 sequence reads: CASRRVKTSGSGGELFF. CDR3 DNA: TGTGCCAGCAGACGAGTCAAGACTAGCGGGAGTGGCGGGGAGCTGTTTTTT.